Presented here are 31 T cell receptor beta chains from one specimen sequenced in a study of spatial heterogeneity in lung cancer. Regarding the study as a whole: Tumoral mutation counts were tracked by counts of expanded intratumoral alpha and beta TCRs.

No antigens are known for them. TCRdb fed the 5' RACE reads into MiXCR, producing one record per CDR3 protein. The sample lists 4,000 or so distinct CDR3 sequences, 9.4% occurring once. The time point denotes: sample taken at primary tumor resection. The material was lung tumor tissue, obtained at surgery. The receptors shown here come from a male donor with early-stage non-small cell lung cancer.

In this sample, this clonotype is medium-sized. Within a library made for alpha chains, this beta chain is off target, and its count is uninformative. This chain uses TRBV27 with TRBJ2-3; D unclear. Germline lookup yields CDR1 MNHEY and CDR2 SMNVEV (reference sequence). The CDR3 contains 12 residues. V lost 6 bases and J 1 base, leaving 5 bases between the germline ends. In nucleotides, the CDR3 is TGTGCCAGCAGCGCCGGCACAGATACGCAGTATTTT. It is translated as CASSAGTDTQYF.

This clonotype showed up just once. For a library built for alpha chains, this beta chain is a stray read; little rests on its size. V gene TRBV9 combines with J gene TRBJ2-2; TRBD1 is a possible D gene (5 bases). Germline assignment: CDR1 SGDLS and CDR2 YYNGEE. The V end lost 0 bases, the J end lost 3 bases, and 9 bases lay between the germline ends. This CDR3 has 15 residues. The CDR3 reads CASSVGGGDTGELFF. CDR3 sequence (DNA): TGTGCCAGCAGCGTAGGGGGCGGTGACACCGGGGAGCTGTTTTTT. The whole variable domain, remainder taken from reference TRBV9 and TRBJ2-2, is DSGVTQTPKHLITATGQRVTLRCSPRSGDLSVYWYQQSLDQGLQFLIQYYNGEERAKGNILERFSAQQFPDLHSELNLSSLELGDSALYFCASSVGGGDTGELFFGEGSRLTVL.

This clonotype is medium-sized by share. This beta chain lies outside the target of a library built for alpha chains; its clone size means little. The chain links TRBV5-5 to TRBJ1-1; D not resolved. This CDR3 spans 14 amino acids. Germline loops: CDR1 SGHKS, CDR2 YYEKEE (reference sequence). V lost 1 base, J lost 0 bases, and 7 bases lay in between. The CDR3 here is CASSLQRMNTEAFF. The CDR3 nucleotides are TGTGCCAGCAGCTTGCAACGGATGAACACTGAAGCTTTCTTT.

This clonotype has a handful of counts. This beta chain appears as a stray read in a library generated for alpha chains; its size is not informative. The rearrangement uses TRBV5-4 and TRBJ2-3; TRBD1 aligns across 8 bases. CDR1 is SGHNT and CDR2 is YYREEE in the germline V gene (reference sequence). The CDR3 covers 16 residues. The junction had 6 bases not matched to a gene; V was cut back by 0 bases and J by 3 bases. For the CDR3, the DNA is TGTGCCAGCAGCTTGGATCCAGGGGGCGCAACAGATACGCAGTATTTT. Protein product: CASSLDPGGATDTQYF. The full variable domain, its missing parts supplied by reference TRBV5-4 and TRBJ2-3, is ETGVTQSPTHLIKTRGQQVTLRCSSQSGHNTVSWYQQALGQGPQFIFQYYREEENGRGNFPPRFSGLQFPNYSSELNVNALELDDSALYLCASSLDPGGATDTQYFGPGTRLTVL.

This clonotype was recorded a few times. The library was built for alpha chains, so this beta chain is an off-target read and its size means little. The chain uses TRBV6-1 and TRBJ1-1, with TRBD1 as a possible D gene (6 bases). CDR3 size: 13 residues. V lost 6 bases to trimming and J lost 5 bases, with 13 bases between them. The germline V gene encodes CDR1 MNHNS and CDR2 SASEGT. This CDR3 reads CASSLQGYTEAFF. CDR3 bases: TGTGCCAGCAGCCTACAGGGTTATACTGAAGCTTTCTTT.

This clonotype was seen ten or more times. This beta chain came through as a stray read in a library set up for alpha chains, and its size says little. The chain is built from TRBV10-3 and TRBJ2-7, with TRBD1 identical over 9 bases. The germline V gene encodes CDR1 ENHRY and CDR2 SYGVKD. Germline trimming cut 4 bases from V and 5 bases from J; bases unmatched to any gene: 12. The CDR3 has 16 residues. The CDR3 coding sequence is TGTGCCATCAGTGGGGCGGTCGGGACAGGGTCCGACGAGCAGTACTTC. Protein: CAISGAVGTGSDEQYF.

This clonotype was detected many times. This beta chain lies outside the target of a library built for alpha chains; its clone size means little. This chain uses TRBV9 with TRBJ1-6; 9 positions match TRBD1. This CDR3 spans 14 amino acids. From germline, CDR1 is SGDLS and CDR2 YYNGEE. Unmatched junction bases numbered 3, after V lost 3 bases and J lost 8 bases. The CDR3 protein is CASSAGTGYSPLHF. The CDR3 DNA reads as TGTGCCAGCAGCGCAGGGACAGGGTATTCACCCCTCCACTTT.

In this sample, this clonotype is medium-sized. This beta chain slipped into a library made for alpha chains as a stray read, so its size is not meaningful. The gene calls are TRBV12-3 or TRBV12-4 and TRBJ1-2, with 7 bases fitting TRBD1. V dropped 4 bases and J dropped 8; count of bases not matched to a gene: 10. The CDR3 is 14 residues long. This chain's CDR3 is CASSWVDRAEGYTF. In DNA form, the CDR3 reads TGTGCCAGCAGTTGGGTCGACAGGGCTGAGGGCTACACCTTC.

This clonotype came up many times. At one end, the junction sequence differs from germline, possibly due to a read error. A library made for alpha chains picked up this beta chain off target, so its size means little. The V and J genes are TRBV7-7 and TRBJ2-3; 10 nucleotides align to TRBD2. CDR1 SSHAT and CDR2 FNYEAQ come from the germline V gene (reference sequence). This CDR3 comprises 15 residues. The CDR3 sequence: CASSLGLAGADTQYF. For the CDR3, the DNA is TGTGCTAGCAGCTTAGGCCTAGCGGGGGCAGATACGCAGTATTTT.

A note on this clonotype: Within a library made for alpha chains, this beta chain is off target, and its count is uninformative. The CDR3: CSVTLPRAGGYEQYF. CDR3 nucleotide sequence: TGCAGCGTTACCCTACCCCGAGCAGGGGGCTACGAGCAGTACTTC. The chain carries TRBV29-1 and TRBJ2-7, with 7 positions matching TRBD1. Losses at the gene ends were 5 bases for V and 3 bases for J; bases not matched to a gene: 13. This CDR3 contains 15 residues. Germline assignment: CDR1 SQVTM and CDR2 ANQGSEA.

As to this clonotype: Little can be read into the size of this beta chain, an off-target read in a library designed for alpha chains. V and J are TRBV7-3 and TRBJ1-3, with D possibly matching TRBD1 (5 bases). Germline CDR1 reads SGHTA; CDR2 reads FQGTGA. This CDR3 region has 19 residues. V lost 2 bases, J lost 0 bases, and 20 bases lay in between. The CDR3 DNA reads as TGTGCCAGCAGCTTATGGGAACGGAAACAGGCGAACTCTGGAAACACCATATATTTT. Its translation: CASSLWERKQANSGNTIYF.

As to this clonotype: In a library made to pick up alpha chains, this beta chain is a stray read with a size that means little. The chain carries TRBV7-2 and TRBJ2-2, with TRBD1 matching 9 bases. With V trimmed by 5 bases and J by 8 bases, 6 bases remained unmatched. Germline V CDR1 and CDR2: SGHTA, FQGNSA. The CDR3 is made up of 14 amino acids. DNA for the CDR3: TGTGCCAGCAGCGCGGGACAGGGTTGGGGGGAGCTGTTTTTT. Translating it yields CASSAGQGWGELFF.

This clonotype is judged large. As an off-target read in a library built for alpha chains, this beta chain has a frequency of little significance. The chain joins TRBV20-1 to TRBJ1-5, with 8 bases fitting TRBD1. Germline-derived CDR1 and CDR2 are DFQATT and SNEGSKA (reference sequence). J lost 7 bases, V lost 0 bases, and 11 bases had no gene match. This CDR3 is built from 16 residues. This CDR3 is CSARDNPDQGAQPQHF. The CDR3 DNA sequence: TGCAGTGCTAGAGATAATCCCGACCAGGGGGCACAGCCCCAGCATTTT.

This clonotype showed up many times. This beta chain is off target for a library built for alpha chains, so its abundance means little. V is TRBV29-1 and J is TRBJ2-4, with 8 bases that match TRBD2. Germline loops: CDR1 SQVTM, CDR2 ANQGSEA. The CDR3 extends over 12 amino acids. With 7 bases clipped from V and 9 bases from J, the junction kept 8 bases outside the gene matches. CDR3 coding DNA: TGCAGCGGCGGGGGGCAGGGCGGCATTCAGTACTTC. Translated, it gives CSGGGQGGIQYF.

This clonotype ranks as medium-sized. This beta chain appears as a stray read in a library generated for alpha chains; its size is not informative. The chain employs TRBV19 and TRBJ1-5, with unresolved D. This CDR3 is 17 amino acids long. Germline assignment: CDR1 LNHDA and CDR2 SQIVND (reference sequence). V was clipped by 3 bases and J by 2 bases, with 17 bases between them. For the CDR3, the DNA is TGTGCCAGTAGTATTTTGGCATCCCTATGGGGCAATCAGCCCCAGCATTTT. Encoded protein: CASSILASLWGNQPQHF.

As regards this clonotype: This beta chain is a stray sequence in a library constructed for alpha chains; its clone size is not meaningful. The V call is TRBV4-3, the J call TRBJ2-6; no definite D call. CDR1 LGHNA and CDR2 YSLEER come from the germline V gene. V dropped 4 bases and J dropped 3 bases, with 10 bases sitting between them. This CDR3 comprises 15 residues. CDR3: CASSLTLNGANVLTF. The DNA of the CDR3 is TGCGCCAGCAGCCTGACCCTAAATGGGGCCAACGTCCTGACTTTC.

This clonotype was found many times. Because this beta chain is a stray read in a library intended to capture alpha chains, its abundance should not be given much weight. The V and J genes are TRBV28 and TRBJ2-1, with 7 bases matching TRBD2. V lost 1 base, J lost 5 bases, and 5 bases stayed unmatched. CDR1 MDHEN and CDR2 SYDVKM come from the germline V gene. There are 15 residues in the CDR3. The DNA for the CDR3 is TGTGCCAGCAGTTTATTTGGCGGGAGCCACAATGAGCAGTTCTTC. Its protein product is CASSLFGGSHNEQFF.

This clonotype was counted a few times. This beta chain is an unintended read in a library built for alpha chains; its size means little. This chain uses TRBV29-1 with TRBJ2-3, with D maybe TRBD1 (6 bases). The CDR3 runs to 14 residues. With 1 base removed from V and 3 bases from J, the gap between germline ends came to 11 bases. Looked up from germline, CDR1 is SQVTM and CDR2 is ANQGSEA. The CDR3 DNA follows: TGCAGCGTTGAAGGCCCACAGGGTACAGATACGCAGTATTTT. Translation: CSVEGPQGTDTQYF.

In its sample, this clonotype was seen once. For a library built for alpha chains, this beta chain is a stray read; little rests on its size. The CDR3 here is CSVSGTSGGSETQYF. The CDR3 nucleotides read TGCAGCGTCTCCGGGACTAGCGGGGGGTCGGAGACCCAGTACTTC. The chain links TRBV29-1 to TRBJ2-5, with TRBD2 matching 15 bases. The germline V gene encodes CDR1 SQVTM and CDR2 ANQGSEA. The CDR3 has 15 amino acids. J was trimmed by 5 bases and V by 6 bases; bases with no gene match: 7.

This clonotype is labeled medium-sized. Since the library was made to target alpha chains, this beta chain is a stray read and its abundance is not meaningful. This chain links TRBV4-3 with TRBJ2-7; TRBD1 might be the D (5 bases). The CDR3 contains 14 residues. CDR1 is LGHNA, CDR2 YSLEER, per germline. Trimming pared 4 bases from V and 6 bases from J, leaving 16 bases between. CDR3 protein: CASSPQARASEQYF. The DNA of the CDR3 is TGCGCCAGCAGCCCGCAGGCCAGGGCAAGCGAGCAGTACTTC.

This clonotype was recorded a few times. The library was prepared for alpha chains; this beta chain is a stray read, so its frequency means little. V is TRBV7-2 and J is TRBJ2-1; 11 bases are a match to TRBD2. The germline V gene has CDR1 SGHTA and CDR2 FQGNSA. With V trimmed by 3 bases and J by 7 bases, 2 bases remained unmatched. There are 14 residues in the CDR3. CDR3 bases: TGTGCCAGCAGCTTGCTAGCGGGAGGTAATGAGCAGTTCTTC. The encoded protein is CASSLLAGGNEQFF.

This clonotype has ten or more counts. The library was designed around alpha chains, so this beta chain is a stray read whose abundance carries little weight. The V call is TRBV25-1, the J call TRBJ2-7; 8 nucleotides line up with TRBD1. The CDR3 runs to 14 residues. Losses at the gene ends were 9 bases for V and 2 bases for J; bases not matched to a gene: 9. CDR1 and CDR2 (germline): MGHDK, SYGVNS. The CDR3: CASRGTGPAYEQYF. In DNA form, the CDR3 reads TGTGCCAGTCGCGGGACAGGCCCCGCCTACGAGCAGTACTTC.

In regard to this clonotype: Because this beta chain is a stray read in a library intended to capture alpha chains, its abundance should not be given much weight. The chain combines TRBV5-6 with TRBJ2-7; 7 bases align to TRBD1. CDR1 is SGHDT and CDR2 is YYEEEE in the germline V gene. The length of the CDR3 is 14 residues. J was trimmed by 7 bases and V by 1 base; bases with no gene match: 8. DNA for the CDR3: TGTGCCAGCAGCTTGCTCGGCAGGGGGTCGGAGCAGTACTTC. This sequence encodes CASSLLGRGSEQYF.

Comment on this clonotype: This beta chain is an unintended read in a library built for alpha chains; its size means little. The V gene is TRBV29-1, the J gene TRBJ2-1, with D possibly matching TRBD1 (6 bases). The CDR3 contains 14 residues. Between the trimmed V and J ends, which lost 6 bases and 1 base, there was a span of 13 bases. The germline V gene encodes CDR1 SQVTM and CDR2 ANQGSEA. The CDR3 DNA reads as TGCAGCGTATCAGGGGCCGTATCCTACAATGAGCAGTTCTTC. It is translated as CSVSGAVSYNEQFF.

This clonotype has a handful of counts. With the library built for alpha chains, this beta chain is off target and its frequency is not meaningful. The chain has TRBV7-3 and TRBJ2-1; D might be TRBD2 (7 bases). The V gene's germline CDR1 is SGHTA and CDR2 FQGTGA. CDR3 length: 18 amino acids. V lost 2 bases and J 2 bases, leaving 19 bases between the germline ends. CDR3 in DNA: TGTGCCAGCAGCTTACCCCCGAGAGGGGGACTAACCTACAATGAGCAGTTCTTC. It translates to CASSLPPRGGLTYNEQFF. Looking up the rest from reference TRBV7-3 and TRBJ2-1 gives the full variable domain: GAGVSQTPSNKVTEKGKYVELRCDPISGHTALYWYRQSLGQGPEFLIYFQGTGAADDSGLPNDRFFAVRPEGSVSTLKIQRTERGDSAVYLCASSLPPRGGLTYNEQFFGPGTRLTVL.

Relative to its sample, this clonotype is medium-sized. In a library made to pick up alpha chains, this beta chain is a stray read with a size that means little. The chain is built from TRBV5-4 and TRBJ2-3; D remains unclear. CDR3 length equals 14 residues. Germline CDR1 is SGHNT and CDR2 is YYREEE (reference sequence). The germline V and J ends were trimmed by 3 bases and 9 bases, with 17 bases remaining between them. CDR3 DNA: TGTGCCAGCAGCTCCGGATGGGGTTTAAGGACGCAGTATTTT. It encodes CASSSGWGLRTQYF.

In its sample, this clonotype is medium-sized. Since it is a stray read in a library aimed at alpha chains, this beta chain has a size that is not meaningful. The rearrangement uses TRBV4-3 and TRBJ2-3; D could derive from TRBD1 or TRBD2 (5 bases each). V was clipped by 1 base and J by 2 bases, with 13 bases between them. CDR3 length: 16 amino acids. CDR1 LGHNA and CDR2 YSLEER come from the germline V gene. The CDR3 region is CASSQGRDVNTDTQYF. The CDR3 region has the DNA TGCGCCAGCAGCCAAGGACGGGACGTGAACACAGATACGCAGTATTTT.

Details on this clonotype: The library was built for alpha chains, so this beta chain is an off-target read and its size means little. V and J are TRBV10-3 and TRBJ1-6, with 8 bases that match TRBD1. Germline-derived CDR1 and CDR2 are ENHRY and SYGVKD. V gave up 7 bases and J gave up 7 bases; unmatched junction bases: 6. The CDR3 is made up of 14 amino acids. CDR3: CAINPGGQNSPLHF. In nucleotides, the CDR3 is TGTGCCATCAACCCAGGGGGCCAAAATTCACCCCTCCACTTT.

This clonotype showed up many times. Because this beta chain is a stray read in a library intended to capture alpha chains, its abundance should not be given much weight. The gene calls are TRBV6-5 and TRBJ2-3; 12 nucleotides align to TRBD2. The germline V gene encodes CDR1 MNHEY and CDR2 SVGAGI. CDR3 length: 15 amino acids. V lost 5 bases to trimming and J lost 4 bases; unmatched junction nucleotides: 4. CDR3 sequence reads: CASSLLAGGADTQYF. CDR3 nucleotides: TGTGCCAGCAGTCTTCTAGCGGGAGGGGCAGATACGCAGTATTTT.

This clonotype is medium-sized (0.01 to 0.1%) by share. With the library built for alpha chains, this beta chain is off target and its frequency is not meaningful. This chain joins TRBV9 and TRBJ2-1; a weak D match, TRBD2 (6 bases). The germline V gene has CDR1 SGDLS and CDR2 YYNGEE. This CDR3 comprises 16 residues. The V gene lost 2 bases and the J gene lost 8 bases, with 20 bases spanning the gap. The CDR3 region has the DNA TGTGCCAGCAGCGTGGCAGAGGGGAGGAAGGAAGATGAGCAGTTCTTC. Residues: CASSVAEGRKEDEQFF.

This clonotype was counted ten times or more. Within a library made for alpha chains, this beta chain is off target, and its count is uninformative. Here the CDR3 DNA reads TGTGCCAGCAGCCCGGGGACTAGCGAATGGGATACGCAGTATTTT. Protein product: CASSPGTSEWDTQYF. The V call is TRBV11-3, the J call TRBJ2-3, with TRBD2 matching over 10 bases. Germline loops: CDR1 SGHNT, CDR2 YENEEA. Trimming removed 5 bases from V and 6 bases from J; junction bases left unmatched: 8. There are 15 residues in the CDR3.